This T cell receptor (beta chain) was identified during a study of T cells in Graves' hyperthyroidism and ophthalmopathy. On the study more broadly: Peripheral blood was drawn at first diagnosis, prior to all treatment. Broader study findings: The model predicted ophthalmopathy a median roughly 6.3 months before onset.

Looked up from germline, CDR1 is SGHTA and CDR2 is FQGNSA. V lost 7 bases and J 5 bases, leaving 12 bases between the germline ends. The CDR3 contains 12 residues. Researchers took RNA transcripts and amplified the TCR beta CDR3 regions from them. HTBI primers were the set used in a first-round RT-PCR of the TCR CDR3. TCRdb recomputed calls from the multiplex PCR reads with MiXCR, one row per CDR3 protein. The data contain about 360,000 distinct CDR3 sequences, under 15% of them singletons. This clonotype came up many times. The antigen is undetermined. Sample: blood. This TCR was sampled from a woman aged 18-35 years with Graves' hyperthyroidism. The J gene is TRBJ2-7, the V gene TRBV7-2; no clear D. The CDR3 DNA follows: TGTGCCAGCACCTCCCGGCCCCACGAGCAGTACTTC. Amino acids: CASTSRPHEQYF.